This is a list of T cell receptor beta chains from one sample in a study of cytomegalovirus exposure and HLA in healthy donors. Sequenced by immunoSEQ multiplex PCR; TCRdb stores in-frame clones only, minus some. The sample shows hundreds of thousands of clones, nearly 80% of them seen only once. Source material: PBMCs. These receptors came from a man aged 18 to 30 in good health and CMV-seronegative. Both conserved end residues are part of each CDR3. The order of the fields is J gene, clone size, V gene, CDR3 protein. Where a row states a size, it is once, few, many or the class of an expanded clone; other rows omit it.

TRBJ2-6,-,TRBV30,CASCPTGANVLTF
TRBJ2-2,-,TRBV18,CASSPRQGTGTGELFF
TRBJ1-1,-,TRBV5-4,CASSPPILRQGLNTEAFF
TRBJ2-3,-,TRBV7-7,CASSYGTGITDTQYF
TRBJ2-5,-,TRBV5-1,CASSPGTSEEAATQYF
TRBJ2-2,-,TRBV9,CASSRAGHSLNTGELFF
TRBJ2-2,-,TRBV19,CASSIGLTGELFF
TRBJ2-5,-,TRBV15,CATTSKRVLTETQYF
TRBJ2-7,-,TRBV4-3,CASSPLQGSTYEQYF
TRBJ1-1,-,TRBV6-1,CASSERGGDTEAFF
TRBJ1-5,-,TRBV28,CASTGGEGQPQHF
TRBJ1-5,-,TRBV28,CASTPTGGNQPQHF
TRBJ1-2,once,TRBV19,CASNSKGARGYTF
TRBJ2-5,-,TRBV6-5,CASSLQGQETQYF
TRBJ2-3,-,TRBV7-2,CASSLGWTSGGRDTQYF
TRBJ2-2,-,TRBV5-1,CASSFTANTGELFF
TRBJ2-3,-,TRBV4-1,CASSQSSGEDTQYF
TRBJ2-7,-,TRBV4-3,CASSQELAYEQYF
TRBJ1-1,few,TRBV5-6,CASSFPKGTGHLMNTEAFF
TRBJ1-2,-,TRBV21-1,CASSKGRGGPAVVYGYTF
TRBJ2-3,-,TRBV13,CASSRPTSSGSTDTQYF
TRBJ1-6,-,TRBV30,CAWSVEDYNSPLHF
TRBJ1-2,-,TRBV4-3,CASSQDTQTARGYGYTF
TRBJ2-6,once,TRBV2,CASTPTGDVLTF
TRBJ1-1,-,TRBV28,CASSSGSEAFF
TRBJ2-3,-,TRBV7-2,CASSLDGRGLVDTQYF
TRBJ2-1,-,TRBV4-3,CASSQDSGLYNEQFF
TRBJ2-3,-,TRBV4-2,CASSQSSAGGLYTQYF
TRBJ2-3,-,TRBV12-5,CASGLAPGLHTDTQYF
TRBJ2-2,-,TRBV7-2,CASSLALAGGSGELFF
TRBJ1-6,-,TRBV11-2,CASSLERGRRNSPLHF
TRBJ2-1,-,TRBV9,CASSTGSDINYNEQFF
TRBJ2-7,-,TRBV9,CASSVEGGEGCEQYF
TRBJ2-7,-,TRBV28,CASSYNYEQYF
TRBJ1-1,-,TRBV30,CAWSVLGQGNTEAFF
TRBJ2-7,-,TRBV7-3,CASSLWGGTSPSEQYF
TRBJ1-1,-,TRBV29-1,CSVAGGPGQINTEAFF
TRBJ2-7,-,TRBV29-1,CSGSTGSSYEQYF
TRBJ1-1,-,TRBV7-2,CASSLGTGVTEAFF
TRBJ1-2,-,TRBV2,CASIGGGDYGYTF
TRBJ1-1,-,TRBV7-9,CASSHDTGPTEAFF
TRBJ2-5,-,TRBV7-6,CASSSQTGETQYF
TRBJ1-4,once,TRBV18,CASSPRDRPNEKLFF